What follows are 24 T cell receptor beta chains derived from one specimen sequenced in a study of OX40 agonist ivuxolimab in advanced cancers. Using immunoSEQ multiplex PCR, the repertoire was profiled, and TCRdb retains in-frame clones only, with some absent. Of around 150,000 clones listed, approximately 94% were seen once; the top ten hold roughly 0.94%. The sequenced sample was CD4+ or CD8+ T cells sorted from blood, obtained in a trial of the OX40 agonist ivuxolimab. These receptors originate from an adult with an advanced solid tumor such as melanoma, head and neck, liver or kidney cancer.

V and J are TRBV29-1 and TRBJ1-2; D is unresolved. This CDR3 comprises 13 residues. The ends were cut back, 2 bases at V and 8 bases at J, with 15 bases in the middle. Germline values: CDR1 SQVTM, CDR2 ANQGSEA. The CDR3 sequence: CSVEKPGGGGYTF. Written as DNA, the CDR3 is TGCAGCGTTGAAAAGCCAGGAGGAGGGGGCTACACCTTC. Using reference TRBV29-1 and TRBJ1-2 for the parts outside the CDR3, the full variable domain is SAVISQKPSRDICQRGTSLTIQCQVDSQVTMMFWYRQQPGQSLTLIATANQGSEATYESGFVIDKFPISRPNLTFSTLTVSNMSPEDSSIYLCSVEKPGGGGYTFGSGTRLTVV.

The chain has TRBV5-1 and TRBJ2-1, with a weak D call TRBD2 (6 bases). The CDR3 contains 14 residues. V shed 0 bases and J shed 8 bases, with 12 bases lying between them. The germline gives CDR1 SGHRS, CDR2 YFSETQ. CDR3 sequence: CASSLVLARDEQFF. DNA for the CDR3: TGCGCCAGCAGCTTGGTTCTAGCGAGGGATGAGCAGTTCTTC.

The chain has TRBV5-1 and TRBJ2-7; tentatively, D is TRBD1 (5 bases). The CDR3 loop spans 18 amino acids. The germline gives CDR1 SGHRS, CDR2 YFSETQ. V was shortened by 4 bases and J by 4 bases, with 27 bases between the two germline ends. The CDR3 loop reads CASSLLTVSLGSSYEQYF. DNA of the CDR3: TGCGCCAGCAGCCTCCTGACAGTTAGCCTGGGAAGTTCGTACGAGCAGTACTTC.

This clone has only one observation. The rearrangement uses TRBV7-2 and TRBJ2-7; D ambiguous. The CDR3 has 12 amino acids. V lost 2 bases and J 5 bases, leaving 7 bases between the germline ends. Germline CDR1 and CDR2: SGHTA and FQGNSA. DNA of the CDR3: TGTGCCAGCAGCTTAATGCCCCACGAGCAGTACTTC. Amino acids: CASSLMPHEQYF.

The gene calls are TRBV30 and TRBJ2-3; 10 nucleotides line up with TRBD1. Germline V lookup: CDR1 GTSNPN, CDR2 SVGIG (reference sequence). V was clipped by 3 bases and J by 1 base; unmatched bases: 4. The length of the CDR3 is 15 residues. In DNA form, the CDR3 reads TGTGCCTGGAGGCGACAGGGGGCGCGCACAGATACGCAGTATTTT. Translating gives CAWRRQGARTDTQYF. Full variable domain (missing parts from reference TRBV30 and TRBJ2-3): SQTIHQWPATLVQPVGSPLSLECTVEGTSNPNLYWYRQAAGRGLQLLFYSVGIGQISSEVPQNLSASRPQDRQFILSSKKLLLSDSGFYLCAWRRQGARTDTQYFGPGTRLTVL.

This clone came up once. CDR3 amino acids: CASSLTGRVGETQYF. The CDR3 bases are TGTGCCAGCAGCTTGACAGGGAGGGTAGGAGAGACCCAGTACTTC. The V and J genes are TRBV6-5 and TRBJ2-5; D may correspond to TRBD1 or TRBD2 (7 bases each). The CDR3 sequence is 15 residues long. Germline loops: CDR1 MNHEY, CDR2 SVGAGI. Trimming stripped 6 bases from V and 4 bases from J, with 18 bases between.

The J gene is TRBJ1-1, the V gene TRBV7-2; D remains unclear. CDR3 length: 17 amino acids. Trimming cost V 4 bases and J 2 bases, with 20 bases left between them. The germline CDR1 and CDR2 sequences are SGHTA and FQGNSA. CDR3 sequence (DNA): TGTGCCAGCAGCTCCGGCAGAGCGCTCTTCACCAACACTGAAGCTTTCTTT. Translation gives CASSSGRALFTNTEAFF.

This sequence joins TRBV7-2 and TRBJ2-3; D not resolved. V was cut by 5 bases and J by 5 bases, with 8 bases left in between. The germline CDR1 and CDR2 sequences are SGHTA and FQGNSA. The CDR3 extends over 12 amino acids. Written as DNA, the CDR3 is TGTGCCAGCAGCCCAATGAGAGATACGCAGTATTTT. Translating it yields CASSPMRDTQYF.

The chain carries TRBV28 and TRBJ2-7; 7 bases map to TRBD1. Trimming cost V 6 bases and J 1 base; bases outside gene matches: 6. The CDR3 covers 14 residues. CDR1 is MDHEN and CDR2 is SYDVKM in the germline V gene. CDR3 in DNA: TGTGCCAGCAGCCTCCCGGACAGGTCCTACGAGCAGTACTTC. Residues: CASSLPDRSYEQYF.

V gene TRBV5-8 combines with J gene TRBJ1-5; no reliable D call. V was pared by 0 bases and J by 7 bases, with 8 bases between. Germline CDR1 and CDR2: SGHTS and YDEGEE. There are 13 residues in the CDR3. The CDR3 region has the DNA TGTGCCAGCAGCTTGGACCTCGGGCAGCCCCAGCATTTT. Translated: CASSLDLGQPQHF.

As concerns this clone: The sample has other DNA sequences that encode this CDR3 too. As DNA, the CDR3 is TGTGCCAGCAGCCTACAGGGAATCCCCTCCTACGAGCAGTACTTC. Its protein is CASSLQGIPSYEQYF. This chain connects TRBV7-8 to TRBJ2-7; TRBD1 might be the D (6 bases). V shed 5 bases and J shed 0 bases, with 14 bases lying between them. This CDR3 spans 15 amino acids. CDR1 is SGHVS, CDR2 FQNEAQ, per germline. Full variable domain (rest looked up from reference TRBV7-8 and TRBJ2-7): GAGVSQSPRYKVAKRGQDVALRCDPISGHVSLFWYQQALGQGPEFLTYFQNEAQLDKSGLPSDRFFAERPEGSVSTLKIQRTQQEDSAVYLCASSLQGIPSYEQYFGPGTRLTVT.

The chain carries TRBV7-9 and TRBJ2-5, with 8 positions matching TRBD2. The V gene's germline CDR1 is SEHNR and CDR2 FQNEAQ (reference sequence). V was pared by 2 bases and J by 1 base, with 9 bases of the junction left unmatched. The CDR3 is 17 amino acids. The CDR3 region has the DNA TGTGCCAGCAGCTTACACCCCCGGGGGACTAGCCAAGAGACCCAGTACTTC. It yields the protein CASSLHPRGTSQETQYF.

The genes are TRBV4-3 and TRBJ1-1, with a weak D call TRBD1 (5 bases). The CDR3 is made up of 14 amino acids. The V end lost 1 base, the J end lost 4 bases, and 10 bases lay between the germline ends. Germline CDR1 is LGHNA and CDR2 is YSLEER. The CDR3 nucleotides read TGCGCCAGCAGCCAAGGGGACCAACGCACTGAAGCTTTCTTT. Residues: CASSQGDQRTEAFF.

This chain connects TRBV5-8 to TRBJ2-3, with D maybe TRBD1 (6 bases). This CDR3 has 19 amino acids. Looked up from germline, CDR1 is SGHTS and CDR2 is YDEGEE. The V and J ends lost 3 bases and 0 bases respectively, with 23 bases between them. This CDR3 reads CASSSWGLGHLASTDTQYF. DNA for the CDR3: TGTGCCAGCAGCTCTTGGGGCCTGGGACACTTAGCAAGCACAGATACGCAGTATTTT.

This sequence joins TRBV6-5 and TRBJ2-7; weak D call: TRBD2 (6 bases). V was cut by 4 bases and J by 9 bases, with 10 bases left in between. The germline CDR1 and CDR2 sequences are MNHEY and SVGAGI. This CDR3 has 11 residues. The DNA of the CDR3 is TGTGCCAGCAGTTCCCTCGGGGGGCAGTACTTC. Protein sequence: CASSSLGGQYF.

V and J are TRBV10-3 and TRBJ1-4, with D maybe TRBD1 (6 bases). The CDR3 spans 18 residues. The V end lost 2 bases, the J end lost 0 bases, and 16 bases lay between the germline ends. CDR1 is ENHRY, CDR2 SYGVKD, per germline. CDR3 bases: TGTGCCATCAGTGAGACCCCGGACAGATTTGCAACTAATGAAAAACTGTTTTTT. The encoded protein is CAISETPDRFATNEKLFF.

The chain links TRBV2 to TRBJ2-7; tentative D call: TRBD2 (6 bases). This CDR3 is 12 amino acids long. Per germline, CDR1 SNHLY and CDR2 FYNNEI. V was pared by 6 bases and J by 3 bases, with 9 bases between. The CDR3 DNA sequence: TGTGCCAGCAGCGGGGGTTACTACGAGCAGTACTTC. Translating it yields CASSGGYYEQYF.

The V gene is TRBV10-3, the J gene TRBJ2-3, with TRBD1 matching over 7 bases. The trim removed 2 bases at V and 2 bases at J, leaving 7 bases unmatched. CDR3 length: 16 residues. CDR1 ENHRY and CDR2 SYGVKD come from the germline V gene. This CDR3 is CAISETVTGNTDTQYF. The CDR3, as DNA: TGTGCCATCAGTGAGACCGTGACAGGGAACACAGATACGCAGTATTTT.

J is TRBJ2-1 and V is TRBV5-1; D gene unclear. The CDR3 consists of 15 residues. Germline V gives CDR1 SGHRS, CDR2 YFSETQ. Trimming cost V 0 bases and J 4 bases, with 11 bases left between them. CDR3: CASSLEVEFYNEQFF. As DNA, the CDR3 is TGCGCCAGCAGCTTGGAAGTTGAGTTTTACAATGAGCAGTTCTTC.

The chain carries TRBV5-6 and TRBJ2-5; D ambiguous. V was shortened by 0 bases and J by 2 bases, with 8 bases between the two germline ends. Germline V CDR1 and CDR2: SGHDT, YYEEEE. CDR3 length: 14 amino acids. In DNA form, the CDR3 reads TGTGCCAGCAGCTTGGGGTGGCAGCAAGAGACCCAGTACTTC. This sequence encodes CASSLGWQQETQYF.

The V call is TRBV19, the J call TRBJ1-4; 8 positions agree with TRBD1. Trimming took 5 bases from V and 10 from J; bases not matched to a gene: 6. The CDR3 consists of 13 residues. Germline lookup yields CDR1 LNHDA and CDR2 SQIVND (reference sequence). In nucleotides, the CDR3 is TGTGCCAGTAGTCCGACAGGGGTTGCAAAACTGTTTTTT. It translates to CASSPTGVAKLFF.

V gene TRBV7-2 combines with J gene TRBJ2-7, with D unclear. CDR3 size: 15 residues. Germline-derived CDR1 and CDR2 are SGHTA and FQGNSA. V was trimmed by 1 base and J by 7 bases, leaving 17 bases between them. The CDR3 region is CASSLGWAGAQEQYF. In DNA, the CDR3 is TGTGCCAGCAGCTTAGGTTGGGCTGGCGCCCAGGAGCAGTACTTC.

The rearrangement uses TRBV9 and TRBJ1-2, with TRBD1 as a possible D gene (6 bases). The CDR3 spans 16 residues. Germline CDR1 and CDR2: SGDLS and YYNGEE. Trimming removed 3 bases at V and 2 bases at J, with 17 bases between. The CDR3 sequence: CASSAMGGAPNYGYTF. The CDR3, as DNA: TGTGCCAGCAGCGCCATGGGGGGGGCCCCAAACTATGGCTACACCTTC.

The chain carries TRBV6-6 and TRBJ2-3; D remains ambiguous. V was shortened by 7 bases and J by 6 bases, with 8 bases between the two germline ends. This CDR3 comprises 11 residues. Germline V gene lookup returns CDR1 MNHNY and CDR2 SVGAGI (reference sequence). In DNA form, the CDR3 reads TGTGCCAGCACCGCTCGGGATACGCAGTATTTT. This gives the protein CASTARDTQYF.